Shown below are 27 T cell receptor beta chains from a single sample sequenced in a study of post-analysis software for immune sequencing data. Overall study findings and caveats: In patients, five or six TRBV segments were more frequent than in controls, with TRBV5-6, TRBV5-1 and TRBV20-1 among them.

Their antigens are not known. Unique molecular identifiers were carried by the TCR beta cDNA libraries. TCRdb re-analysed the PCR reads in MiXCR, keeping a single row per CDR3 protein. Here the sample spans about 170,000 distinct CDR3 sequences, approximately 31% being singletons. The sample comprised blood. The source is a girl under 18 with multiple sclerosis.

The sample holds a few counts of this clonotype. The chain carries TRBV19 and TRBJ1-5, with 9 bases matching TRBD1. Trimming took 5 bases from V and 6 from J; bases not matched to a gene: 8. From germline, CDR1 is LNHDA and CDR2 SQIVND (reference sequence). The CDR3 spans 15 residues. CDR3 nucleotide sequence: TGTGCCAGTAGTGGGGGACAGGGCCCTGGTCAGCCCCAGCATTTT. The encoded protein is CASSGGQGPGQPQHF.

As regards this clonotype: A read error is possible here, since a much larger clone lies one base away. This chain links TRBV5-1 with TRBJ2-7; D is unresolved. The germline CDR1 and CDR2 sequences are SGHRS and YFSETQ. The CDR3 runs to 15 residues. V lost 4 bases, J lost 3 bases, and 17 bases lay in between. The CDR3 coding sequence is TGCGCCAGCAGCCCAGACCTGGCAGGCTTCTACGAGCAGTACTTC. Residues: CASSPDLAGFYEQYF.

Concerning this clonotype: This may be a read error: a much more frequent sequence differs by one nucleotide. V usage is TRBV20-1 and J usage is TRBJ2-5; 12 positions match TRBD2. J gave up 11 bases and V 4 bases, and 11 bases lay outside the gene matches. Germline CDR1 DFQATT, CDR2 SNEGSKA (reference sequence). The CDR3 totals 14 residues. CDR3 nucleotide sequence: TGCAGTGCTAACCTAGCGGGAGGGCCCTCTGAGCAGTACTTC. Protein: CSANLAGGPSEQYF.

This clonotype was recorded at least ten times. The rearrangement joins TRBV12-3 or TRBV12-4 to TRBJ2-5; TRBD2 is a possible D gene (6 bases). Trimming shortened V by 3 bases and J by 2 bases, and 10 bases separated the two germline ends. The CDR3 has 14 residues. The CDR3 sequence: CASSFPGRQETQYF. In nucleotides, the CDR3 is TGTGCCAGCAGTTTCCCAGGGAGGCAAGAGACCCAGTACTTC.

In its sample, this clonotype was seen once. This could be a read error, since a much larger clone is one nucleotide away. The J gene is TRBJ2-1, the V gene TRBV4-1; maybe TRBD2 (6 bases). Germline V CDR1 and CDR2: MGHRA, YSYEKL. CDR3 size: 16 residues. Written as DNA, the CDR3 is TGCGCCAGCAGCCGAAACCTAGCGCGTTTCTACAATAAGCAGTTCTTC. It is translated as CASSRNLARFYNKQFF.

The rearrangement uses TRBV7-9 and TRBJ2-7; TRBD1 agrees at 9 bases. Germline-derived CDR1 and CDR2 are SEHNR and FQNEAQ (reference sequence). V lost 2 bases to trimming and J lost 12 bases; unmatched junction nucleotides: 5. This CDR3 region has 12 residues. This CDR3 reads CASSLPGQGVYF. The CDR3, as DNA: TGTGCCAGCAGCTTACCGGGACAGGGAGTGTACTTC.

Note on this clonotype: A much larger clone differs from this one at a single base, so this may be a read error. The chain links TRBV7-2 to TRBJ2-1; D is perhaps TRBD2 (5 bases). Germline-derived CDR1 and CDR2 are SGHTA and FQGNSA. This CDR3 comprises 15 residues. Here the CDR3 DNA reads TGTGCCAGCAGCTTGGCACTAGACTTCTACAATAAGCAGTTCTTC. Its protein is CASSLALDFYNKQFF. Variable domain in full (rest from reference TRBV7-2 and TRBJ2-1): GAGVSQSPSNKVTEKGKDVELRCDPISGHTALYWYRQSLGQGLEFLIYFQGNSAPDKSGLPSDRFSAERTGGSVSTLTIQRTQQEDSAVYLCASSLALDFYNKQFFGPGTRLTVL.

Many counts were recorded for this clonotype. This chain joins TRBV6-1 and TRBJ2-1, with D tentatively TRBD2 (5 bases). The CDR3 runs to 14 residues. Germline assignment: CDR1 MNHNS and CDR2 SASEGT. V was trimmed by 7 bases and J by 1 base, leaving 11 bases between them. The CDR3, as DNA: TGTGCCAGCACCAAGGGAGTATCCTACAATGAGCAGTTCTTC. Translated: CASTKGVSYNEQFF.

This clonotype occurred many times. J is TRBJ2-1 and V is TRBV5-1, with 10 positions matching TRBD2. V lost 0 bases and J lost 5; bases outside the gene matches: 2. The CDR3 spans 15 residues. The V gene's germline CDR1 is SGHRS and CDR2 YFSETQ. CDR3 DNA: TGCGCCAGCAGCTTGGGTAGCGGGGGGAACAATGAGCAGTTCTTC. As protein: CASSLGSGGNNEQFF.

CDR3 region: CSAWGQGDQPQHF. Written as DNA, the CDR3 is TGCAGTGCTTGGGGACAGGGCGATCAGCCCCAGCATTTT. This chain joins TRBV20-1 and TRBJ1-5, with 9 bases lining up with TRBD1. This CDR3 has 13 residues. V was pared by 5 bases and J by 5 bases, with 4 bases of the junction left unmatched. The germline CDR1 and CDR2 sequences are DFQATT and SNEGSKA (reference sequence).

This clonotype was seen more than once but under ten times. This sequence joins TRBV5-6 and TRBJ2-3; 11 bases agree with TRBD1. This CDR3 contains 15 residues. V shed 5 bases, J shed 4 bases, and the junction held 6 bases outside the gene matches. Germline V gene lookup returns CDR1 SGHDT and CDR2 YYEEEE. CDR3 nucleotide sequence: TGTGCCAGCAGTCTGGGGACAGGGGGATCAGATACGCAGTATTTT. Translation: CASSLGTGGSDTQYF.

This clonotype was detected ten times or more. The chain employs TRBV12-3 or TRBV12-4 and TRBJ1-2, with 9 nucleotides matching TRBD1. With 5 bases clipped from V and 9 bases from J, the junction kept 7 bases outside the gene matches. CDR3 length: 13 residues. This CDR3 is CASSPTGGERYTF. Here the CDR3 DNA reads TGTGCCAGCAGTCCAACAGGGGGCGAGCGCTACACCTTC.

This clonotype was detected a few times. This chain connects TRBV6-1 to TRBJ1-4; TRBD1 might be the D (5 bases). There are 14 residues in the CDR3. The ends were cut back, 8 bases at V and 0 bases at J, with 10 bases in the middle. Germline CDR1 is MNHNS and CDR2 is SASEGT. The CDR3 protein is CASFTGSTNEKLFF. The CDR3 nucleotides read TGTGCCAGCTTTACAGGTTCAACTAATGAAAAACTGTTTTTT.

As to this clonotype: Possible read error: a much larger clone is one base away. The genes are TRBV5-1 and TRBJ1-2; D call uncertain. This CDR3 is built from 13 residues. V was trimmed by 4 bases and J by 5 bases, leaving 12 bases between them. The germline V gene encodes CDR1 SGHRS and CDR2 YFSETQ. The CDR3 loop is CASSPTHRYGYTF. The CDR3 region has the DNA TGCGCCAGCAGCCCCACGCACAGATATGGCTACACCTTC.

This clonotype has just a few counts. The chain couples TRBV19 to TRBJ2-1, with TRBD2 as a possible D gene (6 bases). This CDR3 has 15 amino acids. V shed 6 bases and J shed 3 bases, with 15 bases lying between them. Germline values: CDR1 LNHDA, CDR2 SQIVND (reference sequence). The CDR3 coding sequence is TGTGCCAGTAGGGCCGGGCGGGGTGGCTACAATGAGCAGTTCTTC. Translating gives CASRAGRGGYNEQFF.

For this clonotype: A read error may explain this, as a much larger clone is one base away. The chain couples TRBV9 to TRBJ1-2; TRBD1 matches 10 bases. The CDR3 has 14 amino acids. V was clipped by 3 bases and J by 8 bases; unmatched bases: 7. CDR1 is SGDLS, CDR2 YYNGEE, per germline. The CDR3 nucleotides read TGTGCCAGCAGCGCAGGGGGACAGGGGACCGGCTACACCTTC. It yields the protein CASSAGGQGTGYTF.

This clonotype was counted many times. The chain combines TRBV20-1 with TRBJ2-7, with a weak D call TRBD2 (5 bases). The germline gives CDR1 DFQATT, CDR2 SNEGSKA (reference sequence). The CDR3 is 12 residues long. Deletions cut 4 bases from V and 3 bases from J, with 10 bases between. CDR3 protein: CSATGSVYEQYF. The CDR3 DNA reads TGCAGTGCTACTGGGAGCGTCTACGAGCAGTACTTC.

The V and J genes are TRBV27 and TRBJ1-2; 7 nucleotides match TRBD1. V shed 2 bases and J 4 bases; nucleotides not matched to a gene: 1. The CDR3 is made up of 13 amino acids. Germline V gene lookup returns CDR1 MNHEY and CDR2 SMNVEV (reference sequence). DNA of the CDR3: TGTGCCAGCAGTTTACCAGGGGGCTATGGCTACACCTTC. It codes for CASSLPGGYGYTF.

With respect to this clonotype: One base away lies a much larger clone, so this may be a sequencing read error. The chain has TRBV28 and TRBJ2-7, with a possible D match to TRBD2 (5 bases). The CDR3 is 14 amino acids. The V gene's germline CDR1 is MDHEN and CDR2 SYDVKM. The CDR3 loop is CTSSLSLAGYEQYF. CDR3 DNA: TGTACCAGCAGTTTAAGTCTAGCTGGCTACGAGCAGTACTTC.

Regarding this clonotype: The junction does not match germline at one end; this may be a read error. The chain combines TRBV5-1 with TRBJ2-3; D is perhaps TRBD2 (5 bases). The CDR3 length is 15 residues. Germline assignment: CDR1 SGHRS and CDR2 YFSETQ. In DNA, the CDR3 is TGCGCCAGCAGCTTGGCCGTAGGAGGCGCAGATGCGCAGTATTTT. Translated: CASSLAVGGADAQYF.

The chain employs TRBV6-6 and TRBJ1-5, with 9 bases identical to TRBD1. Germline V lookup: CDR1 MNHNY, CDR2 SVGAGI (reference sequence). The CDR3 is made up of 15 amino acids. Germline trimming cut 5 bases from V and 4 bases from J; bases unmatched to any gene: 6. The CDR3 nucleotides are TGTGCCAGCAGTCCCTACAGGGGGCGGAATCAGCCCCAGCATTTT. As protein: CASSPYRGRNQPQHF.

The chain combines TRBV4-1 with TRBJ2-2, with D possibly TRBD1 on 6 matching bases. The germline V and J ends were trimmed by 5 bases and 2 bases, with 12 bases remaining between them. The CDR3 is 15 residues long. CDR1 and CDR2 (germline): MGHRA, YSYEKL. The CDR3 bases are TGCGCCAGCAGCTACGGACAGACAAACACCGGGGAGCTGTTTTTT. It is translated as CASSYGQTNTGELFF.

The DNA of the CDR3 is TGTGCCAGCAGTTTGGTCGGGGGCGAAGCTTTCTTT. This codes for CASSLVGGEAFF. The chain joins TRBV6-2 or TRBV6-3 to TRBJ1-1; a weak D match, TRBD1 (6 bases). CDR1 and CDR2 from the germline V gene are MNHEY and SVGEGT. This CDR3 has 12 residues. The V end lost 4 bases, the J end lost 8 bases, and 11 bases lay between the germline ends.

The V call is TRBV27, the J call TRBJ1-1, with no clear D. The CDR3 loop spans 13 amino acids. Germline CDR1 MNHEY, CDR2 SMNVEV (reference sequence). V was shortened by 8 bases and J by 5 bases, with 15 bases between the two germline ends. The CDR3 here is CASRGPSGTEAFF. Here the CDR3 DNA reads TGTGCCAGCCGCGGGCCCTCGGGGACTGAAGCTTTCTTT.

In regard to this clonotype: A much more abundant neighbour one base away suggests this may be a read error. V gene TRBV7-9 combines with J gene TRBJ1-2, with a possible D match to TRBD1 (6 bases). The CDR3 has 15 residues. Germline V gives CDR1 SEHNR, CDR2 FQNEAQ (reference sequence). The V end lost 5 bases, the J end lost 3 bases, and 16 bases lay between the germline ends. CDR3 DNA sequence: TGTGCCAGCAGCCCCGAAAAGGACAGCCACTATGGCTACACCTTC. Protein product: CASSPEKDSHYGYTF.

This sequence joins TRBV28 and TRBJ2-5, with 7 positions matching TRBD2. V dropped 2 bases and J dropped 7; count of bases not matched to a gene: 4. CDR3 length: 13 residues. In germline, CDR1 is MDHEN, CDR2 SYDVKM. The CDR3 loop reads CASSLGQRGTQYF. The CDR3 DNA is TGTGCCAGCAGTTTAGGGCAGCGGGGGACCCAGTACTTC.

V and J are TRBV9 and TRBJ2-3; 7 bases are a match to TRBD2. V shed 4 bases, J shed 3 bases, and the junction held 11 bases outside the gene matches. This CDR3 region has 16 residues. CDR1 is SGDLS, CDR2 YYNGEE, per germline. This CDR3 reads CASSLRLAPGTDTQYF. The DNA for the CDR3 is TGTGCCAGCAGCCTCAGACTAGCCCCAGGAACAGATACGCAGTATTTT.